This entry features one TCR beta chain sequence. The specificity of this receptor is unknown. Base qualities were left out, and no much larger clone turns up one base away. The sample originates from a study of graft-versus-host responses after intestinal transplantation (dated by TCRdb to about 2021). Context from the whole study: The transplants that recipients got were multivisceral, liver-intestinal, or isolated intestinal. Every recipient was given anti-thymocyte globulin induction, followed by around three years of maintenance tacrolimus and steroids. Bulk TCR-beta CDR3 sequencing was used to track graft-versus-host and host-versus-graft alloreactive T cell clones in the graft, circulation and bone marrow after intestinal transplantation. To identify alloreactive clones, pre-transplant mixed lymphocyte reaction products were sequenced and then compared with unstimulated pre-transplant donor and recipient T cells. The cohort enrolled about two dozen intestinal transplant recipients including one retransplant, and a few patients lacking pretransplant specimens were excluded. A peak of at least 4% donor T cells among recipient peripheral blood mononuclear cells was the definition used for donor T cell macrochimerism. Rather than being sequenced by the commercial service, samples from three later patients were sequenced in-house on an Illumina MiSeq and processed with MiXCR.

Libraries were constructed by the immunoSEQ multiplex PCR assay. For most patients, genomic DNA was isolated with the Qiagen DNeasy Blood and Tissue Kit and shipped frozen to Adaptive Biotechnologies for TCR sequencing. For most patients, high-throughput TCR-beta CDR3 sequencing of genomic DNA was performed by Adaptive Biotechnologies. The authors' analysis ran thus. Adaptive's ImmunoSEQ software was the source of the TCR sequencing data for approximately 18 patients, while a few other patients were processed with MiXCR and VDJtools. CD4 versus CD8 sorting errors were corrected by removing sequences found in both subsets at a frequency ratio below 5:1. Because the origin of CDR3 nucleotide sequences shared between donor and recipient could not be assigned, those sequences were removed. To count as alloreactive, a clone needed at least 2-fold expansion over unstimulated cells and a minimum CFSE-low frequency of 0.002% (template counts) or 0.001% (read counts). Mappable clones were those detected in sequenced pre-transplant spleen, lymph node, or MLR CFSE-low populations of the donor or recipient. Cumulative frequency of alloreactive clones was calculated as a percentage of all sequences weighted by copy number. As stored in TCRdb, this immuneACCESS dataset retains in-frame rearrangements with V and J assigned. A fraction of the clones does not appear; measured against another copy, unresolved V genes explain less than half of the discrepancy, and the remainder lacks a known reason. From that table come the V and J calls and clone size; the DNA was used to work out D and trimming. The sample table lists about 110,000 clones, approximately 90% of them with a count of one. Less than 0.8% of the sample comes from the top ten.

Counted from cysteine to phenylalanine, this CDR3 has 16 amino acids. Kept here is only the CDR3 DNA, which spans 48 bases and is read in frame from base 1. The germline V gene (reference sequence) supplies CDR1 WNHNN and CDR2 SYGVQD. V is pared back by 0 bases and J by 4 bases, with 14 bases lying between the germline termini. Findings and caveats that apply to the study as a whole: In patients with donor T cell macrochimerism, the allografts had high GvH to HvG T cell clonal ratios. The conclusions were limited by the relatively low number and heterogeneity of the intestinal transplant patients. GvH clones turned up in recipient bone marrow, with some appearing earlier in ileal mucosa or blood, a pattern consistent with an intestinal mucosal origin. Early after transplant, peak levels of circulating GvH clones were found to be associated with declines in HvG clones.

The time point label, as the study defines it: cells obtained before transplantation from donor or recipient. CD3+CD4+ and CD3+CD8+ populations were FACS-sorted from unstimulated pre-transplant donor and recipient cells taken from spleen or lymph nodes. In this chain, TRBV10-1 is recombined with TRBJ2-3; the D gene is possibly TRBD1, with 6 bases matching. This clonotype originated in a human donor who was the organ donor for an intestinal transplant. The specimen comprised unstimulated CD4+ T cells sorted from spleen or lymph node cells, sampled before transplant. The CDR3 region reads CASSESARGSPDTQYF. DNA sequence: TGCGCCAGCAGTGAGTCGGCCAGGGGAAGTCCAGATACGCAGTATTTT.